Listed below are T cell receptor beta chains from one sample, sequenced in a study of blood T cells in healthy people across ages. TCRdb reanalysed the 5' RACE reads using MiXCR and keeps one entry per CDR3 protein. In the table there are around 850,000 distinct CDR3 sequences, around 36% of which are singletons. Sequenced: blood. These receptors all stem from a man in his late teens or twenties in good health. CDR3s include the opening cysteine and the closing phenylalanine or tryptophan.

J gene | V gene | CDR3 protein
TRBJ1-2 | TRBV6-5 | CASSSGTGFAYGYTF
TRBJ1-6 | TRBV27 | CASSLGRAEHSPLHF
TRBJ2-3 | TRBV5-5 | CASSLLRTGDSQDTQYF
TRBJ2-5 | TRBV29-1 | CSATGVLEQYF
TRBJ1-2 | TRBV6-5 | CASRAEPGEGGYTF
TRBJ2-1 | TRBV20-1 | CSASETGRETQFF
TRBJ2-1 | TRBV28 | CASKEGPYNEQFF
TRBJ1-1 | TRBV7-9 | CASSLNHGLNTTEAFF
TRBJ2-3 | TRBV5-1 | CASSLDRFTDTQYF
TRBJ2-2 | TRBV2 | CASSFSGGFLAGELFF
TRBJ1-5 | TRBV12-3/TRBV12-4 | CASSRDSPPPQHF
TRBJ2-2 | TRBV30 | CAWTLRTGELFF
TRBJ1-2 | TRBV12-3/TRBV12-4 | CASSKAGGNGYTF
TRBJ2-1 | TRBV7-3 | CASSLTIEGRQFF
TRBJ1-5 | TRBV27 | CASSEQSNQPRHF
TRBJ1-6 | TRBV7-2 | CASSLLSQGDSPLHF
TRBJ2-7 | TRBV4-3 | CASSQVGDSMYEQYF
TRBJ2-2 | TRBV25-1 | CASSDTGATGELFF
TRBJ1-4 | TRBV29-1 | CSVSDRTPNEKLFF
TRBJ2-1 | TRBV20-1 | CSASRLAGENNEQFF
TRBJ1-2 | TRBV25-1 | CAISPGGGGGYTF
TRBJ2-7 | TRBV29-1 | CSVGAGVLYEQYF
. | TRBV4-3 | CASSQGGGGIYEQYF
TRBJ2-6 | TRBV5-1 | CASSADRYSGANVLTF
TRBJ1-6 | TRBV2 | CASRVQLALHF
TRBJ2-1 | TRBV20-1 | CSAGRGGPSHSYNEQFF
TRBJ2-7 | TRBV27 | CASSLRRDRGRDEQYF
TRBJ2-1 | TRBV20-1 | CSAREMGLAGYNEQFF
TRBJ2-7 | TRBV2 | CATRDIYEQYF
TRBJ1-2 | TRBV14 | CASSQEFGTSNYGYTF
TRBJ2-1 | TRBV6-2/TRBV6-3 | CASTDSPYNEQFF
TRBJ1-2 | TRBV12-3/TRBV12-4 | CASSLFDRPNYGYTF
TRBJ1-4 | TRBV6-5 | CASSLGVLNEKLFF
TRBJ1-6 | TRBV20-1 | CSAREDRGHSPLHF
TRBJ1-2 | TRBV4-1 | CASSQLRGRDYGYTF
TRBJ2-5 | TRBV12-3/TRBV12-4 | CASSLFHLNAGVGETQYF
TRBJ1-2 | TRBV28 | CASSLGREGDGYTF
TRBJ2-1 | TRBV25-1 | CASSELRSTGLNEQFF
TRBJ1-3 | TRBV10-3 | CASGRGSRVESGNTIYF
TRBJ2-1 | TRBV20-1 | CSAPQEVGTSNEQFF
TRBJ2-1 | TRBV29-1 | CSVEVWESSYNEQFF
TRBJ2-1 | TRBV2 | CASSGASGSSYNEQFF
TRBJ1-4 | TRBV7-2 | CASSLYGRAEKLFF
TRBJ1-3 | TRBV20-1 | CSALGLGQNSGNTIYF
TRBJ2-5 | TRBV5-6 | CASSFQRLDINEQYF
TRBJ1-1 | TRBV5-1 | CASRSGGVHTEAFF
TRBJ1-2 | TRBV3-1 | CASSQALGFIKRDEDGYTF
TRBJ2-7 | TRBV5-5 | CASSPGSLRSYEQYF
TRBJ2-3 | TRBV4-3 | CASSQEGLAGYTDTQYF
TRBJ1-2 | TRBV4-1 | CASSGRVVGYTF
TRBJ1-5 | TRBV12-3/TRBV12-4 | CARSRVGSNQPQHF
TRBJ2-7 | TRBV5-1 | CASSLVSENEQYF
TRBJ2-3 | TRBV12-3/TRBV12-4 | CASSSGPYTQYF
TRBJ1-1 | TRBV20-1 | CSAPAPTGANTEAFF
TRBJ2-3 | TRBV7-3 | CASSTTGGSSDTQYF
TRBJ2-3 | TRBV27 | CASRPGQGVDTQYF